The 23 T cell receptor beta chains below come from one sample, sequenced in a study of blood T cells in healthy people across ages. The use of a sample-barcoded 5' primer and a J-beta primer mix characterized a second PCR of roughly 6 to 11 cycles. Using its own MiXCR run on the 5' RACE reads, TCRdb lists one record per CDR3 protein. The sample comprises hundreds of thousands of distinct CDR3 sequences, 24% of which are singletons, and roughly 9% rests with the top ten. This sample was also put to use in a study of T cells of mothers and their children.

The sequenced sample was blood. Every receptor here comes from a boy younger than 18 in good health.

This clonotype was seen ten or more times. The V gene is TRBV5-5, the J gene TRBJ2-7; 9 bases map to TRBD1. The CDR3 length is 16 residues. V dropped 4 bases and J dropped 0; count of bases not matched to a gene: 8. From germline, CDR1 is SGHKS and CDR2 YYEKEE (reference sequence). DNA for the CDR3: TGTGCCAGCAGCCGAAGGGGACAGGGCCTCTCCTACGAGCAGTACTTC. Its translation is CASSRRGQGLSYEQYF. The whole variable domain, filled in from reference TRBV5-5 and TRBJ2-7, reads DAGVTQSPTHLIKTRGQQVTLRCSPISGHKSVSWYQQVLGQGPQFIFQYYEKEERGRGNFPDRFSARQFPNYSSELNVNALLLGDSALYLCASSRRGQGLSYEQYFGPGTRLTVT.

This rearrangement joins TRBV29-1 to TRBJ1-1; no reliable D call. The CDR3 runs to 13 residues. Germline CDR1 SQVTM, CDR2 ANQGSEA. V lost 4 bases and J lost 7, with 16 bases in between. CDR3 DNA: TGCAGCGTTGGTCCGGGCGAGCGGATTGAAGCTTTCTTT. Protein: CSVGPGERIEAFF.

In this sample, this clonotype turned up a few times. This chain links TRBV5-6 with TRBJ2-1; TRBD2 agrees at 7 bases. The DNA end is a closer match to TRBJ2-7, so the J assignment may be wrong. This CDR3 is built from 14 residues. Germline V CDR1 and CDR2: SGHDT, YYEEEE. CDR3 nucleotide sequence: TGTGCCAGCAGCTTCGGGGGGAGGGCCTCCGAGCAGTACTTC. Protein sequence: CASSFGGRASEQYF.

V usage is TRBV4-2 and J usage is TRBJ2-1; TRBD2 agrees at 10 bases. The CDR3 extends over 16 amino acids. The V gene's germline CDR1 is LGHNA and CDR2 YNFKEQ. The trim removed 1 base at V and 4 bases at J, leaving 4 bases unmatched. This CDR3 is CASSQGPSGSYNEQFF. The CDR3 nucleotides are TGTGCCAGCAGCCAAGGTCCTAGCGGGAGTTACAATGAGCAGTTCTTC.

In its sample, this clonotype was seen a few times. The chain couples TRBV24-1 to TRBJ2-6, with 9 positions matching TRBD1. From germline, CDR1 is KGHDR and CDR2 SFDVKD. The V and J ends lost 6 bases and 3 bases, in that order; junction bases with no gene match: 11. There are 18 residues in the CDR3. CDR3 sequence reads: CATSMGQGGSVGANVLTF. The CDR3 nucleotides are TGTGCCACCAGTATGGGACAGGGAGGCTCTGTTGGGGCCAACGTCCTGACTTTC.

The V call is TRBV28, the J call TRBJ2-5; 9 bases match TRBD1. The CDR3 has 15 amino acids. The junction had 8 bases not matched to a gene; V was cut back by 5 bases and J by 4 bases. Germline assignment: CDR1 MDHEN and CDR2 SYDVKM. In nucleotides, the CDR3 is TGTGCCAGCAGTGACCCCGGGACAGGGAGAGAGACCCAGTACTTC. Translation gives CASSDPGTGRETQYF. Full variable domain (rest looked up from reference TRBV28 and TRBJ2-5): DVKVTQSSRYLVKRTGEKVFLECVQDMDHENMFWYRQDPGLGLRLIYFSYDVKMKEKGDIPEGYSVSREKKERFSLILESASTNQTSMYLCASSDPGTGRETQYFGPGTRLLVL.

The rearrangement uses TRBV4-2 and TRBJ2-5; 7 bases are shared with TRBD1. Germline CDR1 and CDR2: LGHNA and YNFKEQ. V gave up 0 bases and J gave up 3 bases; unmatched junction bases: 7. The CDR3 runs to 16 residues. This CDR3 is CASSQETGALEETQYF. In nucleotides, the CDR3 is TGTGCCAGCAGCCAAGAAACAGGGGCACTGGAAGAGACCCAGTACTTC.

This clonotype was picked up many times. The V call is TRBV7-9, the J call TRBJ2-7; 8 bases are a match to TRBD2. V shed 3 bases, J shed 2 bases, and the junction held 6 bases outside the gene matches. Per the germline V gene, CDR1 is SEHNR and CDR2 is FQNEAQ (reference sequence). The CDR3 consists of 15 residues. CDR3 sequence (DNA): TGTGCCAGCAGCTTGGAGCGGGGGAACGCCTACGAGCAGTACTTC. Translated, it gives CASSLERGNAYEQYF.

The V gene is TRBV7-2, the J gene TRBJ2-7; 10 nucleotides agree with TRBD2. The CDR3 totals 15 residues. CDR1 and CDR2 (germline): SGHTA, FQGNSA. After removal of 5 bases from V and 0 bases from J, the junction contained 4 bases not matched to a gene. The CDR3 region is CASSPLAGNSYEQYF. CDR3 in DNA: TGTGCCAGCAGCCCACTAGCGGGGAACTCCTACGAGCAGTACTTC.

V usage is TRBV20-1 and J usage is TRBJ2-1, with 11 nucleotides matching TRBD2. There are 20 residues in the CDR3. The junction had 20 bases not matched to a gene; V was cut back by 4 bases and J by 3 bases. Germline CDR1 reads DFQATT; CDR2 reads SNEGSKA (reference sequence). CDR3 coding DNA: TGCAGTGCTACCCAAACCTCGGGACTAGCGGAGACCTCCAACTACAATGAGCAGTTCTTC. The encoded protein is CSATQTSGLAETSNYNEQFF.

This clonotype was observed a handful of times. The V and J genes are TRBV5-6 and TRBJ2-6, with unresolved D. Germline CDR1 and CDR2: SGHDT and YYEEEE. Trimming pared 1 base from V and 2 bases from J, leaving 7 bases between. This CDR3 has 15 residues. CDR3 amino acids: CASSLSPPGANVLTF. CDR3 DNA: TGTGCCAGCAGCTTGTCCCCCCCTGGGGCCAACGTCCTGACTTTC.

This chain's CDR3 is CASSYSEGLYEQYF. CDR3 coding DNA: TGTGCCAGCAGTTACTCCGAGGGGCTCTACGAGCAGTACTTC. The chain couples TRBV6-5 to TRBJ2-1; D possibly uses TRBD1 or TRBD2 (5 bases each). The J call may be faulty, since TRBJ2-7 better matches the DNA end. The CDR3 length is 14 residues. Germline V gene data show CDR1 as MNHEY and CDR2 as SVGAGI.

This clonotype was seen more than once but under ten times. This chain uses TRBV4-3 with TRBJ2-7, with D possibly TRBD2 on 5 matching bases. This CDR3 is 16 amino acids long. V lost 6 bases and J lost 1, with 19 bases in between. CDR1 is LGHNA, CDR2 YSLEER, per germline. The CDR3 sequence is CASSYAAADYSYEQYF. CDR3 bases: TGCGCCAGCAGTTACGCTGCGGCAGACTATTCCTACGAGCAGTACTTC.

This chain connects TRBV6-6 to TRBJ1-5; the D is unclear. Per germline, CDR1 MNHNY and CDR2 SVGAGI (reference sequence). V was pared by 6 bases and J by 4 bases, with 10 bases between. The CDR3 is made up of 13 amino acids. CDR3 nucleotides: TGTGCCAGCAGGTTAGCCGTAAATCAGCCCCAGCATTTT. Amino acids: CASRLAVNQPQHF.

CDR3 sequence reads: CASSFGRGTGADNEQFF. Here the CDR3 DNA reads TGTGCCAGCAGTTTTGGGCGCGGGACAGGGGCTGACAATGAGCAGTTCTTC. The chain has TRBV12-3 or TRBV12-4 and TRBJ2-1, with 10 nucleotides matching TRBD1. The CDR3 length is 17 residues. V was pared by 3 bases and J by 5 bases, with 10 bases of the junction left unmatched.

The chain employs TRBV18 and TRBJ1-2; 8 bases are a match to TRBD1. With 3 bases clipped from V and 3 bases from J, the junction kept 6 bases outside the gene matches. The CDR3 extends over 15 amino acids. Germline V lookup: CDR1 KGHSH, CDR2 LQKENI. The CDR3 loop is CASSPTGTGHYGYTF. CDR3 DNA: TGTGCCAGCTCACCCACGGGGACAGGACACTATGGCTACACCTTC.

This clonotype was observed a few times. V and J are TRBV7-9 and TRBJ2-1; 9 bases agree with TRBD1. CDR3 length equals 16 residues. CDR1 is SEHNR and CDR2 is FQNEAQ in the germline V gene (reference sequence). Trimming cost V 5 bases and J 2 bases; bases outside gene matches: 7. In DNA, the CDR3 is TGTGCCAGCAGCCGAGAGACAGGGGGGACCTACAATGAGCAGTTCTTC. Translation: CASSRETGGTYNEQFF.

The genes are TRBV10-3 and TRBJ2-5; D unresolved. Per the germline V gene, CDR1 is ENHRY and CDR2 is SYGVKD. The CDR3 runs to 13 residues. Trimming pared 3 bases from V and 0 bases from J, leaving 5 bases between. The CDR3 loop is CAISDSHQETQYF. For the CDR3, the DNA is TGTGCCATCAGTGACTCGCACCAAGAGACCCAGTACTTC.

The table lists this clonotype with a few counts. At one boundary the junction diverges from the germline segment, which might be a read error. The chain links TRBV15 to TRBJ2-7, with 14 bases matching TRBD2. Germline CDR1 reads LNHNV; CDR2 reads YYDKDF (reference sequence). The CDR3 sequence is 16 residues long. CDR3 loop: CAISRAGTSGRYEQYF. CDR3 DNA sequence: TGTGCCATCAGCAGAGCCGGGACTAGCGGGAGATACGAGCAGTACTTC.

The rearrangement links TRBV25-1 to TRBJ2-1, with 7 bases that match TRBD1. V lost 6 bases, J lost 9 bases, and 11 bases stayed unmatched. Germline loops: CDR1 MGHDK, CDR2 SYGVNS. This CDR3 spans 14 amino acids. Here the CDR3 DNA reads TGTGCCAGCAGGGAGACAGGGCCCGGAGGTGAGCAGTTCTTC. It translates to CASRETGPGGEQFF.

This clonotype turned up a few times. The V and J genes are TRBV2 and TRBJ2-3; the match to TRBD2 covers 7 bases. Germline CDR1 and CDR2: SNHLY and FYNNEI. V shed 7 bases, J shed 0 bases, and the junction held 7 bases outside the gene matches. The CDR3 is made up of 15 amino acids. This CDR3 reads CASKSRGGSTDTQYF. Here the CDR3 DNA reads TGTGCCAGCAAATCTAGGGGAGGGAGCACAGATACGCAGTATTTT. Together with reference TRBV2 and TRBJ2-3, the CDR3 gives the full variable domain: EPEVTQTPSHQVTQMGQEVILRCVPISNHLYFYWYRQILGQKVEFLVSFYNNEISEKSEIFDDQFSVERPDGSNFTLKIRSTKLEDSAMYFCASKSRGGSTDTQYFGPGTRLTVL.

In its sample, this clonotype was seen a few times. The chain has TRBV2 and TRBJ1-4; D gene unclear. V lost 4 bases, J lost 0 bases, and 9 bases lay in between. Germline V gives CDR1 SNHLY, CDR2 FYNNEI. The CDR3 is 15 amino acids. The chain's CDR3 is CASSVQSATNEKLFF. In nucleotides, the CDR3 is TGTGCCAGCAGTGTACAGTCGGCAACTAATGAAAAACTGTTTTTT.

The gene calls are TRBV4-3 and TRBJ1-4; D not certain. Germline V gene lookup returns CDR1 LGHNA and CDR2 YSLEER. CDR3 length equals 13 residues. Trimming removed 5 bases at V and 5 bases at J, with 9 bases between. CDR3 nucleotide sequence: TGCGCCAGCAGCGACAACTGGAATGAAAAACTGTTTTTT. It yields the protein CASSDNWNEKLFF.